The present T cell receptor (beta chain) was sequenced within a study of regulatory T cells in long-lasting Graves disease. In the study overall: Antithyroid drugs had been taken under 3 months by newly diagnosed Graves' patients. Study outcomes and limitations: Persistent cases of Graves' showed reduced TCR diversity relative to newly diagnosed patients.

This clonotype was seen more than once but under ten times. The target antigen is unknown. A much larger clone lies one base from this, so it may be a read error. Time point defined: newly diagnosed GD, antithyroid drugs for less than 3 months. Extracted RNA from PBMCs served as the source of the TCR library. This CDR3 region has 14 residues. Germline values: CDR1 SNHLY, CDR2 FYNNEI. Trimming removed 5 bases from V and 3 bases from J; junction bases left unmatched: 4. Arm-PCR of CDR3 regions with iRepertoire HTBI primers generated TCR beta libraries. TCRdb re-called the multiplex PCR reads with MiXCR, one entry per CDR3 protein. The data show hundreds of thousands of distinct CDR3 sequences, roughly 12% seen once. These same data were also listed under a study on T cells in Graves' hyperthyroidism and ophthalmopathy. That work states: In the first-round RT-PCR of the TCR CDR3, the HTBI primer set was used.

Material: peripheral blood mononuclear cells (PBMCs), obtained at new diagnosis, from a patient treated with antithyroid drugs. The chain couples TRBV2 to TRBJ1-1; 9 bases fit TRBD1. The sequence derives from a man aged 25-45 years with Graves disease. The DNA for the CDR3 is TGTGCCAGCAGTCATGGGACAGGGCACACTGAAGCTTTCTTT. It specifies CASSHGTGHTEAFF. The full variable domain, rest sourced from reference TRBV2 and TRBJ1-1, is EPEVTQTPSHQVTQMGQEVILRCVPISNHLYFYWYRQILGQKVEFLVSFYNNEISEKSEIFDDQFSVERPDGSNFTLKIRSTKLEDSAMYFCASSHGTGHTEAFFGQGTRLTVV.